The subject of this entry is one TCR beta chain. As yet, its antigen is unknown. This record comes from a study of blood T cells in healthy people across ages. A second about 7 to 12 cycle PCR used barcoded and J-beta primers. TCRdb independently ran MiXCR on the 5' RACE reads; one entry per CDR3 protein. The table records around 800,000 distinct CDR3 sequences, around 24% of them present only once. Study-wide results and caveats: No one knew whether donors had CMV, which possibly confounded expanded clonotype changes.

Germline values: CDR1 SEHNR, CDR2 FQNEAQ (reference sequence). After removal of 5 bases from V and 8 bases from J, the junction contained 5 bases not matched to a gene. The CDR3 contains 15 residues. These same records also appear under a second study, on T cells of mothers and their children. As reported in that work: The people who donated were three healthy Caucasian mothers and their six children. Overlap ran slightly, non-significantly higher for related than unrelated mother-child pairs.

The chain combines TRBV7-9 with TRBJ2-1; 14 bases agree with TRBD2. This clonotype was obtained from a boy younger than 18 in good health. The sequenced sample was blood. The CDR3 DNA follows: TGTGCCAGCAGCCTACCGGGACTAGCGGGGGATGAGCAGTTCTTC. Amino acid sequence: CASSLPGLAGDEQFF.